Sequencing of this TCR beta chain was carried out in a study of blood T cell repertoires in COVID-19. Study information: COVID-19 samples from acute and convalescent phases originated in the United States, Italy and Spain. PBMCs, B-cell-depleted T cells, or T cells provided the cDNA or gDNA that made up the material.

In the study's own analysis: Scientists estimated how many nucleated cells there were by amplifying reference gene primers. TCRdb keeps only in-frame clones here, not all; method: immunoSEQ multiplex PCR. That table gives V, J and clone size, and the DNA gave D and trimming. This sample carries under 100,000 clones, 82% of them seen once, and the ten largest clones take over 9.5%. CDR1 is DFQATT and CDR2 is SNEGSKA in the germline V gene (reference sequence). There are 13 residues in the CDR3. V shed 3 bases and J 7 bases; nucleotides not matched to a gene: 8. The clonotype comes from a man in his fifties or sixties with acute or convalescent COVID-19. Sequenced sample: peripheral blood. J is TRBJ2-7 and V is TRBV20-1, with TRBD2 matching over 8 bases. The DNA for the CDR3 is TGCAGTGCTAGTGCCAGCGGGAGAGGAGAGCAGTACTTC. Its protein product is CSASASGRGEQYF.